The 23 T cell receptor beta chains listed next were all sequenced from one sample in a study of T cell responses to AZD1222 COVID-19 vaccine. Profiled with immunoSEQ multiplex PCR; TCRdb holds only in-frame clones, not every one. This table has 80,000 to 100,000 clones, around 88% appearing once. This specimen consisted of peripheral blood, obtained on day 0 of MenACWY control vaccination. All receptors derive from an adult in good health.

The chain employs TRBV7-2 and TRBJ1-1; no clear D. The CDR3 is 14 amino acids. Germline lookup yields CDR1 SGHTA and CDR2 FQGNSA. The V end lost 1 base, the J end lost 5 bases, and 11 bases lay between the germline ends. CDR3 in DNA: TGTGCCAGCAGCTTAGGGTGGAGGGAAACTGAAGCTTTCTTT. Encoded protein: CASSLGWRETEAFF.

The V call is TRBV4-1, the J call TRBJ2-3; D is unresolved. CDR1 is MGHRA and CDR2 is YSYEKL in the germline V gene. The V end was cut by 3 bases, the J end by 4 bases, with 14 bases between. The CDR3 is made up of 15 amino acids. The CDR3 is CASSQQTGDADTQYF. The DNA of the CDR3 is TGCGCCAGCAGCCAGCAGACTGGGGATGCAGATACGCAGTATTTT.

This clone was observed a handful of times. The chain combines TRBV19 with TRBJ1-5; D is unclear. The CDR3 is 16 amino acids. The ends were cut back, 0 bases at V and 6 bases at J, with 15 bases in the middle. The germline CDR1 and CDR2 sequences are LNHDA and SQIVND (reference sequence). For the CDR3, the DNA is TGTGCCAGTAGTATAGACGGGTCCTCACCCAGTCAGCCCCAGCATTTT. Translation gives CASSIDGSSPSQPQHF.

A single count supports this clone. The chain recombines TRBV27 with TRBJ1-1; a possible D gene is TRBD1 (6 bases). The CDR3 runs 15 residues. Trimming removed 2 bases at V and 4 bases at J, with 14 bases between. Germline loops: CDR1 MNHEY, CDR2 SMNVEV (reference sequence). CDR3: CASSLDAGAGTEAFF. The DNA of the CDR3 is TGTGCCAGCAGTTTAGACGCAGGGGCTGGCACTGAAGCTTTCTTT.

This chain joins TRBV24-1 and TRBJ2-1, with a tentative D call TRBD2 (5 bases). Deletions cut 4 bases from V and 10 bases from J, with 16 bases between. There are 14 residues in the CDR3. Germline loops: CDR1 KGHDR, CDR2 SFDVKD. DNA for the CDR3: TGTGCCACCAGTGACGTAGCAGGACTCGGAGAGCAGTTCTTC. This encodes CATSDVAGLGEQFF.

V is TRBV2 and J is TRBJ1-4; D remains ambiguous. Trimming stripped 6 bases from V and 0 bases from J, with 14 bases between. CDR1 and CDR2 from the germline V gene are SNHLY and FYNNEI. This CDR3 comprises 16 residues. CDR3 DNA: TGTGCCAGCAGCCAGACCTGGACTGCAACTAATGAAAAACTGTTTTTT. This codes for CASSQTWTATNEKLFF. Using reference TRBV2 and TRBJ1-4 for the parts outside the CDR3, the full variable domain is EPEVTQTPSHQVTQMGQEVILRCVPISNHLYFYWYRQILGQKVEFLVSFYNNEISEKSEIFDDQFSVERPDGSNFTLKIRSTKLEDSAMYFCASSQTWTATNEKLFFGSGTQLSVL.

The DNA of the CDR3 is TGCGCCAGCAGCACAGGGGGCGCGGTCACTGAAGCTTTCTTT. This translates into CASSTGGAVTEAFF. V is TRBV5-1 and J is TRBJ1-1, with 9 bases aligning to TRBD1. The CDR3 has 14 residues. The V segment lost 4 bases and the J segment 4 bases; nucleotides outside the gene matches: 5. The germline V gene has CDR1 SGHRS and CDR2 YFSETQ.

The chain joins TRBV7-7 to TRBJ2-2; D possibly uses TRBD1 or TRBD2 (5 bases each). With 4 bases removed from V and 2 bases from J, the gap between germline ends came to 17 bases. CDR3 length: 17 amino acids. The germline gives CDR1 SSHAT, CDR2 FNYEAQ (reference sequence). The CDR3, as DNA: TGTGCCAGCAGCTCCTTCTTTGGGGGTGGAAACACCGGGGAGCTGTTTTTT. This encodes CASSSFFGGGNTGELFF.

The chain couples TRBV28 to TRBJ2-3; 9 bases are shared with TRBD1. The CDR3 extends over 16 amino acids. CDR1 is MDHEN, CDR2 SYDVKM, per germline. Trimming took 5 bases from V and 2 from J; bases not matched to a gene: 8. The CDR3 loop is CASSRSGTGPTDTQYF. CDR3 sequence (DNA): TGTGCCAGCAGTCGATCCGGGACAGGGCCCACAGATACGCAGTATTTT.

The chain combines TRBV15 with TRBJ2-5; D perhaps matches TRBD1 (6 bases). The CDR3 contains 14 residues. V lost 3 bases to trimming and J lost 1 base, with 9 bases between them. CDR1 is LNHNV, CDR2 YYDKDF, per germline (reference sequence). CDR3 nucleotides: TGTGCCACCAGCAGCAGGGGATTCCAAGAGACCCAGTACTTC. Its translation is CATSSRGFQETQYF. The complete variable domain, with remaining parts taken from reference TRBV15 and TRBJ2-5, reads DAMVIQNPRYQVTQFGKPVTLSCSQTLNHNVMYWYQQKSSQAPKLLFHYYDKDFNNEADTPDNFQSRRPNTSFCFLDIRSPGLGDTAMYLCATSSRGFQETQYFGPGTRLLVL.

Details on this clone: Mismatch with germline at one junction end may stem from a read error. The chain combines TRBV5-1 with TRBJ1-2; unclear D gene. The CDR3 runs 17 residues. CDR1 and CDR2 from the germline V gene are SGHRS and YFSETQ. The CDR3 DNA follows: TGCGCCAGCAGCTCAGACGCTAACTATGGCTACACCTCCCCCTTTCAGTTC. This translates into CASSSDANYGYTSPFQF. Filled out from reference TRBV5-1 and TRBJ1-2, the complete variable domain reads KAGVTQTPRYLIKTRGQQVTLSCSPISGHRSVSWYQQTPGQGLQFLFEYFSETQRNKGNFPGRFSGRQFSNSRSEMNVSTLELGDSALYLCASSSDANYGYTSPFQFGSGTRLTVV.

In its sample, this clone was seen a few times. This chain uses TRBV7-9 with TRBJ2-2, with TRBD1 matching over 8 bases. Germline loops: CDR1 SEHNR, CDR2 FQNEAQ (reference sequence). The CDR3 has 17 residues. The J segment lost 5 bases and the V segment lost 5 bases, leaving 13 bases of the junction unmatched. The CDR3 nucleotides read TGTGCCAGCAGCGACCGGTTGGACAGGGTTTATACCGGGGAGCTGTTTTTT. Translated: CASSDRLDRVYTGELFF. Based on the CDR3 plus reference TRBV7-9 and TRBJ2-2, the full variable domain is DTGVSQNPRHKITKRGQNVTFRCDPISEHNRLYWYRQTLGQGPEFLTYFQNEAQLEKSRLLSDRFSAERPKGSFSTLEIQRTEQGDSAMYLCASSDRLDRVYTGELFFGEGSRLTVL.

The chain couples TRBV3-1 (or the pseudogene TRBV3-2) to TRBJ1-2; a possible D gene is TRBD1 (5 bases). The CDR3 sequence is 15 residues long. Germline V gene sequence: CDR1 LGHDT, CDR2 YNNKEL (reference sequence). Trimming took off 1 base at V and 7 bases at J, with 16 bases between the two ends. The CDR3 DNA is TGTGCCAGCAGCCAAGGTTTGAGGGGACTTGGTGGCTACACCTTC. It yields the protein CASSQGLRGLGGYTF.

The genes are TRBV19 and TRBJ2-1; 8 positions agree with TRBD1. The CDR3 sequence is 14 residues long. CDR1 and CDR2 (germline): LNHDA, SQIVND (reference sequence). J gave up 7 bases and V 8 bases, and 10 bases lay outside the gene matches. The CDR3 reads CASSRQGTRNEQFF. The CDR3 nucleotides read TGTGCCAGTTCCAGACAGGGGACGCGAAATGAGCAGTTCTTC. Full variable domain (remainder filled in from reference TRBV19 and TRBJ2-1): DGGITQSPKYLFRKEGQNVTLSCEQNLNHDAMYWYRQDPGQGLRLIYYSQIVNDFQKGDIAEGYSVSREKKESFPLTVTSAQKNPTAFYLCASSRQGTRNEQFFGPGTRLTVL.

This chain connects TRBV3-1 (or the pseudogene TRBV3-2) to TRBJ1-3, with 7 bases matching TRBD1. The CDR3 is 16 amino acids. Trimming at V came to 1 base and at J to 5 bases, leaving 8 bases not matched to a gene. Germline CDR1 LGHDT, CDR2 YNNKEL (reference sequence). CDR3 nucleotides: TGTGCCAGCAGCCAAGCAGGGGGAATTGCTAGAAACACCATATATTTT. Protein sequence: CASSQAGGIARNTIYF.

This chain uses TRBV18 with TRBJ2-7; D call uncertain. Between the trimmed V and J ends, which lost 1 base and 0 bases, there was a span of 7 bases. The CDR3 is 14 residues long. Germline loops: CDR1 KGHSH, CDR2 LQKENI. CDR3: CASSPRGLSYEQYF. CDR3 coding DNA: TGTGCCAGCTCACCACGCGGTCTCTCCTACGAGCAGTACTTC.

This clone was detected only a few times. This rearrangement joins TRBV11-2 to TRBJ2-3; 8 positions agree with TRBD2. V lost 5 bases to trimming and J lost 5 bases; unmatched junction nucleotides: 12. This CDR3 comprises 16 residues. CDR1 and CDR2 from the germline V gene are SGHAT and FQNNGV. The CDR3 DNA is TGTGCCAGCAGCCAGTTAAGCGGGGGAGCGGGAGATACGCAGTATTTT. Protein product: CASSQLSGGAGDTQYF.

The V call is TRBV4-3, the J call TRBJ2-2; D might be TRBD1 or TRBD2, each matching 5 bases. The CDR3 has 17 amino acids. V lost 1 base to trimming and J lost 7 bases, with 19 bases between them. Germline CDR1 is LGHNA and CDR2 is YSLEER. This CDR3 reads CASSQVPPDIRGGELFF. Here the CDR3 DNA reads TGCGCCAGCAGCCAAGTCCCCCCGGACATACGGGGCGGGGAGCTGTTTTTT.

V gene TRBV7-9 combines with J gene TRBJ2-1, with 8 bases identical to TRBD2. Unmatched junction bases numbered 3, after V lost 0 bases and J lost 2 bases. This CDR3 is built from 16 residues. Per the germline V gene, CDR1 is SEHNR and CDR2 is FQNEAQ (reference sequence). The CDR3 reads CASSLASGGPYNEQFF. The CDR3, as DNA: TGTGCCAGCAGCTTAGCGAGCGGGGGACCCTACAATGAGCAGTTCTTC.

The chain couples TRBV14 to TRBJ1-1; D is ambiguous. Trimming shortened V by 1 base and J by 6 bases, and 12 bases separated the two germline ends. The CDR3 length is 14 residues. Germline CDR1 SGHDN, CDR2 FVKESK. The CDR3 coding sequence is TGTGCCAGCAGCCAAGCTCTCCAGGCGGCTGAAGCTTTCTTT. Amino acid sequence: CASSQALQAAEAFF. The complete variable domain, with remaining parts taken from reference TRBV14 and TRBJ1-1, reads EAGVTQFPSHSVIEKGQTVTLRCDPISGHDNLYWYRRVMGKEIKFLLHFVKESKQDESGMPNNRFLAERTGGTYSTLKVQPAELEDSGVYFCASSQALQAAEAFFGQGTRLTVV.

Only one count was recorded for this clone. The V gene is TRBV19, the J gene TRBJ1-1; no firm D call. With 1 base removed from V and 4 bases from J, the gap between germline ends came to 13 bases. CDR1 LNHDA and CDR2 SQIVND come from the germline V gene (reference sequence). This CDR3 spans 15 amino acids. This chain's CDR3 is CASSIVEGRSTEAFF. In nucleotides, the CDR3 is TGTGCCAGTAGTATAGTTGAAGGGCGTAGCACTGAAGCTTTCTTT.

The chain carries TRBV29-1 and TRBJ2-2; perhaps TRBD1 as D (5 bases). Germline CDR1 SQVTM, CDR2 ANQGSEA. Trimming took 3 bases from V and 3 from J, leaving 11 bases between them. The CDR3 has 14 residues. CDR3: CSVEHRLDTGELFF. CDR3 DNA sequence: TGCAGCGTTGAGCACAGGTTGGACACCGGGGAGCTGTTTTTT.

The rearrangement joins TRBV19 to TRBJ2-1, with 11 nucleotides matching TRBD2. Looked up from germline, CDR1 is LNHDA and CDR2 is SQIVND (reference sequence). The CDR3 extends over 16 amino acids. V was clipped by 1 base and J by 4 bases; unmatched bases: 3. This chain's CDR3 is CASSIASGGQYNEQFF. CDR3 coding DNA: TGTGCCAGTAGTATAGCTAGCGGGGGGCAATACAATGAGCAGTTCTTC.